A single sample is the source of the 24 T cell receptor beta chains below, sequenced in a study of OX40 agonist ivuxolimab in advanced cancers. The repertoire was sequenced with immunoSEQ multiplex PCR; TCRdb's copy has only in-frame clones and lacks some. The sample contains about 67,000 clones, 87% of which appear only once. Sequences were derived from CD4+ or CD8+ T cells sorted from blood, sampled in a trial of the OX40 agonist ivuxolimab. Receptors were obtained from an adult with an advanced solid tumor such as melanoma, head and neck, liver or kidney cancer.

This clone was detected once. The chain employs TRBV7-2 and TRBJ1-5; a weak D match, TRBD1 (5 bases). Germline CDR1 SGHTA, CDR2 FQGNSA. Trimming stripped 1 base from V and 6 bases from J, with 13 bases between. The CDR3 has 15 amino acids. This CDR3 reads CASSLVEGSAQPQHF. DNA for the CDR3: TGTGCCAGCAGCTTAGTTGAGGGGTCAGCTCAGCCCCAGCATTTT.

This sequence joins TRBV7-6 and TRBJ1-5; D uncertain. V shed 1 base and J shed 4 bases, with 8 bases lying between them. Per germline, CDR1 SGHVS and CDR2 FNYEAQ. The CDR3 spans 14 residues. CDR3 region: CASSLVAENQPQHF. In DNA, the CDR3 is TGTGCCAGCAGCTTAGTAGCAGAGAATCAGCCCCAGCATTTT.

This clone has more than one count but fewer than ten. The rearrangement links TRBV6-6 to TRBJ1-2; D unresolved. The CDR3 has 15 residues. Germline V gene lookup returns CDR1 MNHNY and CDR2 SVGAGI (reference sequence). Trimming removed 7 bases at V and 8 bases at J, with 23 bases between. CDR3 coding DNA: TGTGCCAGCACCTCCCGGGTCCTTACTAATGGGGGCTACACCTTC. As protein: CASTSRVLTNGGYTF.

The V call is TRBV29-1, the J call TRBJ2-2; 7 nucleotides agree with TRBD2. V trimming: 4 bases; J trimming: 0 bases; junction bases outside the gene matches: 5. The CDR3 loop spans 15 amino acids. Per germline, CDR1 SQVTM and CDR2 ANQGSEA. As DNA, the CDR3 is TGCAGCGTTGGCAACGGGAGGCCGAACACCGGGGAGCTGTTTTTT. This encodes CSVGNGRPNTGELFF.

V usage is TRBV6-1 and J usage is TRBJ1-4; 7 bases align to TRBD1. The CDR3 runs 14 residues. J lost 8 bases, V lost 4 bases, and 7 bases had no gene match. The V gene's germline CDR1 is MNHNS and CDR2 SASEGT. The CDR3 spells CASSAGGPGEKLFF. The CDR3 coding sequence is TGTGCCAGCAGTGCAGGGGGACCGGGCGAAAAACTGTTTTTT.

This sequence joins TRBV19 and TRBJ2-3; 7 positions agree with TRBD1. The CDR3 extends over 15 amino acids. The J segment lost 2 bases and the V segment lost 6 bases, leaving 8 bases of the junction unmatched. Germline assignment: CDR1 LNHDA and CDR2 SQIVND (reference sequence). In DNA form, the CDR3 reads TGTGCCAGTAGCAAGGACAGGCCCAACACAGATACGCAGTATTTT. This translates into CASSKDRPNTDTQYF.

The chain carries TRBV7-9 and TRBJ2-3; 7 positions agree with TRBD1. Per germline, CDR1 SEHNR and CDR2 FQNEAQ (reference sequence). V lost 1 base and J lost 6; bases outside the gene matches: 4. The CDR3 extends over 14 amino acids. CDR3 loop: CASSLDTGVDTQYF. The CDR3 region has the DNA TGTGCCAGCAGCTTAGATACAGGGGTGGATACGCAGTATTTT.

V usage is TRBV6-6 and J usage is TRBJ1-5; D not resolved. Deletions cut 1 base from V and 0 bases from J, with 4 bases between. Germline V gene lookup returns CDR1 MNHNY and CDR2 SVGAGI (reference sequence). This CDR3 has 14 amino acids. The CDR3 DNA sequence: TGTGCCAGCAGTTACTGGGGTAGCAATCAGCCCCAGCATTTT. As protein: CASSYWGSNQPQHF.

The V call is TRBV27, the J call TRBJ2-5; D unresolved. The closer fit of TRBJ2-7 to the DNA end suggests the J call may be wrong. The CDR3 length is 12 residues. Germline V gene sequence: CDR1 MNHEY, CDR2 SMNVEV (reference sequence). The CDR3 nucleotides are TGTGCCAGCATTGGGATTTTCAACGAGCAGTACTTC. Encoded protein: CASIGIFNEQYF.

V and J are TRBV7-2 and TRBJ2-3; no definite D call. V shed 5 bases and J shed 2 bases, with 8 bases lying between them. Germline values: CDR1 SGHTA, CDR2 FQGNSA. This CDR3 region has 13 residues. CDR3 residues: CASSPPSTDTQYF. Written as DNA, the CDR3 is TGTGCCAGCAGCCCCCCCTCCACAGATACGCAGTATTTT.

The rearrangement joins TRBV2 to TRBJ1-1; perhaps TRBD1 as D (5 bases). The CDR3 is made up of 14 amino acids. CDR1 is SNHLY, CDR2 FYNNEI, per germline. Trimming removed 8 bases at V and 7 bases at J, with 20 bases between. The CDR3 region is CASLQSGTRNEAFF. For the CDR3, the DNA is TGTGCCAGCCTTCAATCCGGGACGAGGAATGAAGCTTTCTTT.

The rearrangement joins TRBV28 to TRBJ2-7; either TRBD1 or TRBD2 may supply D (5 bases each). The CDR3 covers 15 residues. The germline gives CDR1 MDHEN, CDR2 SYDVKM. The germline V and J ends were trimmed by 4 bases and 4 bases, with 17 bases remaining between them. CDR3 in DNA: TGTGCCAGCAGTTATAGTGGGACGGCAGGGTACGAGCAGTACTTC. Its translation: CASSYSGTAGYEQYF.

This clone was observed a single time. V gene TRBV28 combines with J gene TRBJ1-2; D gene ambiguous. V lost 5 bases and J 4 bases, leaving 20 bases between the germline ends. The CDR3 sequence is 16 residues long. Looked up from germline, CDR1 is MDHEN and CDR2 is SYDVKM. As DNA, the CDR3 is TGTGCCAGCAGTCCCCCTCGGGAGCACGACCGCTATGGCTACACCTTC. Protein product: CASSPPREHDRYGYTF.

This rearrangement joins TRBV28 to TRBJ1-5, with 7 bases identical to TRBD1. CDR3 size: 13 residues. The ends lost 6 bases at V and 6 bases at J; junction bases unmatched: 5. Germline CDR1 and CDR2: MDHEN and SYDVKM. This CDR3 is CASRPDRAQPQHF. In DNA, the CDR3 is TGTGCCAGCAGACCCGACAGGGCTCAGCCCCAGCATTTT.

The chain combines TRBV11-3 with TRBJ2-3, with TRBD2 identical over 8 bases. Germline CDR1 reads SGHNT; CDR2 reads YENEEA. After removal of 4 bases from V and 7 bases from J, the junction contained 13 bases not matched to a gene. CDR3 length equals 16 residues. The CDR3 DNA is TGTGCCAGCAGCTCCCGGCCGGCGGGAGGAAATAATACGCAGTATTTT. This codes for CASSSRPAGGNNTQYF.

The chain couples TRBV9 to TRBJ2-1, with TRBD2 identical over 12 bases. The CDR3 is made up of 15 amino acids. CDR1 is SGDLS, CDR2 YYNGEE, per germline. V lost 3 bases to trimming and J lost 8 bases; unmatched junction nucleotides: 6. CDR3 nucleotide sequence: TGTGCCAGCAGCGCTCTAGCGGGAGGGGCCCATGAGCAGTTCTTC. It encodes CASSALAGGAHEQFF.

This chain connects TRBV28 to TRBJ2-7, with no clear D. Trimming left V 5 bases short and J 3 bases short, with 14 bases between. The CDR3 runs 14 residues. From germline, CDR1 is MDHEN and CDR2 SYDVKM. The CDR3 sequence is CASSSPGQGYEQYF. CDR3 nucleotide sequence: TGTGCCAGCAGTAGCCCCGGCCAAGGCTACGAGCAGTACTTC.

The rearrangement uses TRBV18 and TRBJ2-3, with a weak D call TRBD2 (5 bases). CDR3 length: 19 residues. The germline V gene encodes CDR1 KGHSH and CDR2 LQKENI. V lost 3 bases, J lost 1 base, and 23 bases lay in between. The CDR3 region is CASSPEAWVGIGGTDTQYF. In DNA, the CDR3 is TGTGCCAGCTCACCGGAGGCTTGGGTAGGGATCGGGGGCACAGATACGCAGTATTTT.

This chain links TRBV13 with TRBJ2-2, with a weak D call TRBD1 (5 bases). Trimming removed 5 bases from V and 5 bases from J, with 12 bases in between. Germline loops: CDR1 PRHDT, CDR2 FYEKMQ (reference sequence). The CDR3 sequence is 14 residues long. This CDR3 is CASSHPSGTGELFF. As DNA, the CDR3 is TGTGCCAGCAGCCATCCCTCAGGGACCGGGGAGCTGTTTTTT. Based on the CDR3 plus reference TRBV13 and TRBJ2-2, the full variable domain is AAGVIQSPRHLIKEKRETATLKCYPIPRHDTVYWYQQGPGQDPQFLISFYEKMQSDKGSIPDRFSAQQFSDYHSELNMSSLELGDSALYFCASSHPSGTGELFFGEGSRLTVL.

The chain is built from TRBV19 and TRBJ2-7; 8 bases align to TRBD1. There are 14 residues in the CDR3. CDR1 and CDR2 from the germline V gene are LNHDA and SQIVND (reference sequence). J gave up 2 bases and V 4 bases, and 4 bases lay outside the gene matches. CDR3 amino acids: CASSKQGAPYEQYF. The CDR3, as DNA: TGTGCCAGTAGTAAGCAGGGGGCTCCCTACGAGCAGTACTTC.

The CDR3 DNA follows: TGTGCCAGCTCACCACTGAGCACAGCCGACTCTGGAAACACCATATATTTT. It specifies CASSPLSTADSGNTIYF. This chain connects TRBV18 to TRBJ1-3, with no clear D. Trimming removed 1 base at V and 0 bases at J, with 13 bases between. The CDR3 is made up of 17 amino acids. Germline values: CDR1 KGHSH, CDR2 LQKENI. The complete variable domain, with remaining parts taken from reference TRBV18 and TRBJ1-3, reads NAGVMQNPRHLVRRRGQEARLRCSPMKGHSHVYWYRQLPEEGLKFMVYLQKENIIDESGMPKERFSAEFPKEGPSILRIQQVVRGDSAAYFCASSPLSTADSGNTIYFGEGSWLTVV.

J is TRBJ1-5 and V is TRBV2; D possibly corresponds to TRBD1 (6 bases). This CDR3 is built from 14 residues. Germline V gives CDR1 SNHLY, CDR2 FYNNEI. V was pared by 6 bases and J by 4 bases, with 13 bases between. Written as DNA, the CDR3 is TGTGCCAGCAGCAGGGGAGTAGAGAATCAGCCCCAGCATTTT. Translated, it gives CASSRGVENQPQHF.

The chain links TRBV11-2 to TRBJ1-6; D unclear. Germline V lookup: CDR1 SGHAT, CDR2 FQNNGV. V lost 4 bases to trimming and J lost 8 bases, with 3 bases between them. CDR3 length equals 11 residues. The CDR3 coding sequence is TGTGCCAGCAGCTCTGATTCACCCCTCCACTTT. It specifies CASSSDSPLHF.

This sequence joins TRBV10-3 and TRBJ1-1, with TRBD1 matching over 10 bases. The CDR3 is made up of 13 amino acids. Germline trimming cut 8 bases from V and 3 bases from J; bases unmatched to any gene: 3. CDR1 is ENHRY, CDR2 SYGVKD, per germline. CDR3 protein: CAIRQGAHTEAFF. CDR3 bases: TGTGCCATCCGACAGGGGGCTCACACTGAAGCTTTCTTT.